A selection of T cell receptor beta chains follows, all from one sample in a study of T cell repertoires in cytomegalovirus infection. In TCRdb, the reads were re-called with MiXCR into one record per CDR3 protein. Found here are approximately 770,000 distinct CDR3 sequences, roughly 28% of them singletons; the top ten hold around 12%. Their antigen targets remain unknown. Sequencing was performed on cultured CD8+ T cells from PBMCs, taken from culture after CMV antigen stimulation. The receptors here all came from a human donor in good health (CMV status not recorded). Some clones in this sample may be carry-over from other donors' samples. CDR3s include the opening cysteine and the closing phenylalanine or tryptophan. The order of the fields is J gene, clone size, V gene, D gene, CDR3 DNA, CDR3 protein. A D gene is named only where the DNA matches it firmly. Only some rows state a clone size, as once, few, many or a class for expanded clones.

TRBJ1-2 | few | TRBV20-1 | NA | TGCAGTGTCCCGGAGACGCTCCTCTATGGCTACACCTTC | CSVPETLLYGYTF
TRBJ2-7 | few | TRBV6-5 | NA | TGTGCCAGCAGTTGGACTGACAGCGACTACGAGCAGTACTTC | CASSWTDSDYEQYF
TRBJ1-5 | NA | TRBV27 | NA | TGTGCCAGCAACTCAAACCGGGACAACTTTAGCAATCAGCCCCAGCATTTT | CASNSNRDNFSNQPQHF
TRBJ2-7 | few | TRBV28 | NA | TGTGCCAGCAGTTTAGGATCAGATAGCTCCTACGAGCAGTACTTC | CASSLGSDSSYEQYF
TRBJ2-5 | NA | TRBV7-9 | NA | TGTGCCAGCAGCTTAATGAAGGCCAGGCAAGAGACCCAGTACTTC | CASSLMKARQETQYF
TRBJ1-1 | NA | TRBV11-2 | TRBD1 | TGTGCCAGCAGCTTAGGGACAGGGGAACCTCCTGAAGCTTTCTTT | CASSLGTGEPPEAFF
TRBJ2-2 | NA | TRBV9 | NA | TGTGCCAGCAGCGTAGACCTTTTGAACACCGGGGAGCTGTTTTTT | CASSVDLLNTGELFF
TRBJ1-4 | NA | TRBV15 | TRBD1 | TGTGCCACCAGCAGTGACGGACAGGATGCTTTGGCTTACTCTAATGAAAAACTGTTTTTT | CATSSDGQDALAYSNEKLFF
TRBJ2-1 | NA | TRBV5-4 | TRBD2 | TGTGCCAGCAGCCTCCCCGGGGGGCTAGCGGGGCGTGAGCAGTTCTTC | CASSLPGGLAGREQFF
TRBJ1-1 | many | TRBV28 | TRBD1 | TGTGCCAGCACCGGAAGGTCAAGGGGGCTCAACACTGAAGCTTTCTTT | CASTGRSRGLNTEAFF
TRBJ2-1 | many | TRBV7-9 | TRBD1 | TGTGCCAGCACCTTGAGGGACAGGGACTACAATGAGCAGTTCTTC | CASTLRDRDYNEQFF
TRBJ1-5 | NA | TRBV4-2 | NA | TGTGCCAGCAGCCGAGGGGAGAGGGACAATCAGCCCCAGCATTTT | CASSRGERDNQPQHF
TRBJ2-3 | few | TRBV6-5 | NA | TGTGCCAGCAGTTACTCGCGGACTGGTTGGTTGGATACGCAGTATTTT | CASSYSRTGWLDTQYF
TRBJ2-3 | many | TRBV7-3 | NA | TGTGCCAGCAGCTTAAGAGGGGCTGGCACCTCAGATACGCAGTATTTT | CASSLRGAGTSDTQYF
TRBJ2-5 | many | TRBV7-2 | NA | TGTGCCAGCAGCCCGTGGTTGGCGGGTGTTCAAGAGACCCAGTACTTC | CASSPWLAGVQETQYF
TRBJ2-2 | many | TRBV12-3/TRBV12-4 | TRBD2 | TGTGCCAGCAGTTCCGGGACTATCAACACCGGGGAGCTGTTTTTT | CASSSGTINTGELFF
TRBJ2-7 | NA | TRBV20-1 | NA | TGCAGTGCGACCGGGACACTTGGCTACGAGCAGTACTTC | CSATGTLGYEQYF
TRBJ2-1 | many | TRBV7-8 | TRBD1 | TGTGCCAGCAGCGTCCGGGACAGGGACCACAATGAGCAGTTCTTC | CASSVRDRDHNEQFF
TRBJ2-3 | many | TRBV7-6 | TRBD2 | TGTGCCAGCAGCCTAGCGGGGAGTAGCACAGATACGCAGTATTTT | CASSLAGSSTDTQYF
TRBJ2-2 | many | TRBV7-9 | NA | TGTGCCAGCAGCCCCCGAGGAGAGCTATTCTTC | CASSPRGELFF
TRBJ2-3 | NA | TRBV4-3 | NA | TGCGCCAGCAGCCAAGAACCTGACGCAACAGATACGCAGTATTTT | CASSQEPDATDTQYF
TRBJ2-2 | NA | TRBV6-5 | TRBD1 | TGTGCCAGCAGTTACTCGACAGGGACAGCGAACACCGGGGAGCTGTTTTTT | CASSYSTGTANTGELFF
TRBJ2-3 | few | TRBV13 | NA | TGTGCCAGCAGCTTAGGACACGATACGCAGTATTTT | CASSLGHDTQYF
TRBJ2-2 | NA | TRBV4-1 | NA | TGTGCCAGCAGCCCGCCAGGGTTGGGGGCCGACACCGGGGAGCTGTTTTTT | CASSPPGLGADTGELFF
TRBJ1-6 | NA | TRBV6-1 | NA | TGTGCCAGCAGCAAGCCCCCAGTCGGAAATTCACCCCTCCACTTT | CASSKPPVGNSPLHF
TRBJ2-3 | few | TRBV12-3/TRBV12-4 | TRBD2 | TGTGCCAGCAGTCCCCTTCTAGCGGGAGGCACAGATACGCAGTATTTT | CASSPLLAGGTDTQYF
TRBJ1-3 | NA | TRBV29-1 | NA | TGCAGCGTTGAAGACCCCAGGGTTGGCTCTGGAAACACCATATATTTT | CSVEDPRVGSGNTIYF
TRBJ1-6 | NA | TRBV20-1 | NA | TGCAGTGCCCCAACCGGGTCGCATAATTCACCCCTCCACTTT | CSAPTGSHNSPLHF
TRBJ2-2 | few | TRBV7-9 | TRBD1 | TGTGCCAGCAGCCACCGGACAGGGGGTAACGGGGAGCTGTTTTTT | CASSHRTGGNGELFF
TRBJ2-3 | NA | TRBV5-8 | TRBD2 | TGTGCCAGCAGACCCTCTAGCGGAGTCGGCACAGATACGCAGTATTTT | CASRPSSGVGTDTQYF
TRBJ1-1 | NA | TRBV27 | TRBD1 | TGTGCCAGCAGTCTCGGGACAGGGAGGGGGAACACTGAAGCTTTCTTT | CASSLGTGRGNTEAFF
TRBJ2-1 | few | TRBV4-1 | NA | TGCGCCAGCAGCCAAGAACACAGCCTCAATGAGCAGTTCTTC | CASSQEHSLNEQFF
TRBJ2-5 | NA | TRBV4-2 | NA | TGTGCCAGCAGCCAAGAGGGAATCGGGGAGACCCAGTACTTC | CASSQEGIGETQYF
TRBJ1-2 | few | TRBV27 | TRBD1 | TGTGCCAGCAGGCAGGGGGCACAGGGCTACACCTTC | CASRQGAQGYTF
TRBJ1-2 | few | TRBV6-5 | TRBD1 | TGTGCCAGCAGTTACTCGGCCAGGGGGTATGGCTACACCTTC | CASSYSARGYGYTF
TRBJ2-1 | NA | TRBV12-3/TRBV12-4 | TRBD2 | TGTGCCAGCAGAGCCGGGACTAGCGGGGGTGCTACCTACAATGAGCAGTTCTTC | CASRAGTSGGATYNEQFF
TRBJ2-7 | many | TRBV7-6 | TRBD2 | TGTGCCAGCAGCCCAGCTAGACTAGCGGGGGGCGACGAGCAGTACTTC | CASSPARLAGGDEQYF
TRBJ2-7 | once | TRBV6-8 | NA | TGTGCCAGCAGAGGATCCTACAAGCAGTACTTC | CASRGSYKQYF
TRBJ2-1 | few | TRBV27 | TRBD2 | TGTGCCAGCAGGGGTAAGCGGGGGCTTTACAATGAGCAGTTCTTC | CASRGKRGLYNEQFF
TRBJ2-1 | NA | TRBV6-6 | TRBD1 | TGTGCCAGCAGTTACCCCCCGGGACAGGTATCTAATTTC | CASSYPPGQVSNF
TRBJ1-1 | NA | TRBV7-9 | NA | TGTGCCACTCTCCGATTGAGGGTCGGTGACACTGAAGCTTTCTTT | CATLRLRVGDTEAFF
TRBJ2-3 | NA | TRBV4-1 | NA | TGCGCCAGCAGCCAATCTCGCGCGCCGATAGATACGCAGTATTTT | CASSQSRAPIDTQYF
TRBJ2-1 | few | TRBV20-1 | NA | TGCAGTGCTAGAGATTCCTATGTGACCTCCTACAATGAGCAGTTCTTC | CSARDSYVTSYNEQFF
TRBJ1-1 | many | TRBV6-6 | TRBD1 | TGTGCCAGCAGTTACCGACCGGGATTTTTCAATCAGGACAGGCACACTGAAGCTTTCTTT | CASSYRPGFFNQDRHTEAFF
TRBJ2-2 | NA | TRBV27 | NA | TGTGCCAGCAGGGCGATAGGGGGCACCGGGGAGCTGTTTTTT | CASRAIGGTGELFF
TRBJ2-2 | few | TRBV6-1 | TRBD1 | TGTGCCAGCATCTCCTTCGGAACGACAGGGCACACCGGGGAGCTGTTTTTT | CASISFGTTGHTGELFF
TRBJ1-2 | many | TRBV6-1 | NA | TGTGCCAGCAGTGAAATAGGTGGTGCACAGGCGATTAACTATGGCTACACCTTC | CASSEIGGAQAINYGYTF
TRBJ2-2 | few | TRBV7-2 | NA | TGTGCCAGCAGCCCCTCCGGCGTAAACACCGGGGAGCTGTTTTTT | CASSPSGVNTGELFF
TRBJ2-5 | NA | TRBV28 | NA | TGTGCCAGCAGTTTGGATCCTTCTAGCGCCCAAGAGACCCAGTACTTC | CASSLDPSSAQETQYF
TRBJ2-3 | few | TRBV7-3 | NA | TGTGCCAGCAGCTTAGCAGAAGGGGAGGTCACAGATACGCAGTATTTT | CASSLAEGEVTDTQYF
TRBJ2-7 | many | TRBV7-8 | TRBD1 | TGTGCCAGCAGCAAGACAGGGACGGTCTACGAGCAGTACTTC | CASSKTGTVYEQYF
TRBJ2-3 | NA | TRBV19 | NA | TGTGCCAGTAGTATAGGATACGCTGGGAGCACAGATACGCAGTATTTT | CASSIGYAGSTDTQYF
TRBJ2-1 | many | TRBV27 | TRBD2 | TGTGCCAGCAGCCTCACTAGCGGGGGTAATGAGCAGTTCTTC | CASSLTSGGNEQFF
TRBJ2-5 | NA | TRBV6-2/TRBV6-3 | TRBD2 | TGTGCCAGCAGTTACGTTTCAGCGGGGGGGGAGACCCAGTACTTC | CASSYVSAGGETQYF
TRBJ2-3 | NA | TRBV11-2 | NA | TGTGCCAGCAGCTTAGAGTCCGTCCTCATCTCATCACATACGCAGTATTTT | CASSLESVLISSHTQYF
TRBJ2-5 | NA | TRBV6-2/TRBV6-3 | NA | TGTGCCAGCAGTTATTCGGCAGGGGCCAAGACCCAGTACTTC | CASSYSAGAKTQYF